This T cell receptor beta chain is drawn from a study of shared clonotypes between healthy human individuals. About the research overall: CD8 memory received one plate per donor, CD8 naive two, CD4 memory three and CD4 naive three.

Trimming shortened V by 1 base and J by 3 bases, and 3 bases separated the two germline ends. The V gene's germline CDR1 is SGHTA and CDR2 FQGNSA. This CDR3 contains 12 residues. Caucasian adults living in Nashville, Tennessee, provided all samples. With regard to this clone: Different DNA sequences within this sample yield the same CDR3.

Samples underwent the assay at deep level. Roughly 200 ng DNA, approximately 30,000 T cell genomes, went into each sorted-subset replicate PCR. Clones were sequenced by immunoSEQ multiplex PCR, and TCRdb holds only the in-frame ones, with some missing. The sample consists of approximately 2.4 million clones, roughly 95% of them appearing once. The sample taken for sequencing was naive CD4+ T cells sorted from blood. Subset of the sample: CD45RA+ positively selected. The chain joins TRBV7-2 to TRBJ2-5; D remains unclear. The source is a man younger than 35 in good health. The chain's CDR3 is CASSLGEETQYF. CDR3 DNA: TGTGCCAGCAGCTTAGGCGAAGAGACCCAGTACTTC.